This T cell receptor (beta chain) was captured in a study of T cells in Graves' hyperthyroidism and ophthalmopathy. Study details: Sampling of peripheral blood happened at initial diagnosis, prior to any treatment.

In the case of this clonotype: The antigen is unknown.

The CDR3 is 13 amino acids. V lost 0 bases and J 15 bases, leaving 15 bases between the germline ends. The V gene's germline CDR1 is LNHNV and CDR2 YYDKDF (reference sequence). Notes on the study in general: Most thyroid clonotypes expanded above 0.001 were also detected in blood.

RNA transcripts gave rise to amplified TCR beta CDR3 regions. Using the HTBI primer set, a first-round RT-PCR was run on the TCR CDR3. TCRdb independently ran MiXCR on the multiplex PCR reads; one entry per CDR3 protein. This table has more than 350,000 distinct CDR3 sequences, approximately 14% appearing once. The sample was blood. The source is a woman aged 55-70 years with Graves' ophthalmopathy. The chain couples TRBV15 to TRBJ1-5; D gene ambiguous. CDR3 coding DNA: TGTGCCACCAGCAGAGATCAGAGCGGGATGCGGCATTTT. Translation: CATSRDQSGMRHF.